The T cell receptor beta chain under discussion was sequenced for a study of T cells after yellow fever vaccination. Points from the study as a whole: Bulk-population clonotypes that are abundant could appear as contaminants in FACS-sorted repertoires.

Trimming at V came to 2 bases and at J to 9 bases, leaving 0 bases not matched to a gene. This CDR3 has 13 amino acids. TCRdb used MiXCR to reprocess the 5' RACE reads, holding one entry per CDR3 protein. Here the sample spans about 510,000 distinct CDR3 sequences, around a fifth being singletons. Ten or more counts support this clonotype. Antigen specificity is unknown. The chain has TRBV12-3 or TRBV12-4 and TRBJ2-1, with 11 bases matching TRBD2. Sequencing used PBMCs, obtained more than 20 days after the first yellow fever vaccination. The receptor was derived from a man between 18 and 29 years old who received the YFV17D yellow fever vaccine. The CDR3 nucleotides are TGTGCCAGCAGTTTACTAGCGGGGGGTGAGCAGTTCTTC. The encoded protein is CASSLLAGGEQFF.